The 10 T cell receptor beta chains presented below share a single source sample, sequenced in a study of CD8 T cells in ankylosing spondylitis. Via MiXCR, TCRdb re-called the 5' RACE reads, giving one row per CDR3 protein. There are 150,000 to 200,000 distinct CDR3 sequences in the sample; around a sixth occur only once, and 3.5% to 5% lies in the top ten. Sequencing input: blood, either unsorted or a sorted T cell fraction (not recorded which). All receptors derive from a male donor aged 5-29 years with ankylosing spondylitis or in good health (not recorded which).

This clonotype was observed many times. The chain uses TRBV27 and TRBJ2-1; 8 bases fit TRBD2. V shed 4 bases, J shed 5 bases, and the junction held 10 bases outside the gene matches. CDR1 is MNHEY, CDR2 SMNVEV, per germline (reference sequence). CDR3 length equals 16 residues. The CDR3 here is CASSYLLAEGNNEQFF. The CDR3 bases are TGTGCCAGCAGTTATTTACTAGCGGAAGGGAACAATGAGCAGTTCTTC.

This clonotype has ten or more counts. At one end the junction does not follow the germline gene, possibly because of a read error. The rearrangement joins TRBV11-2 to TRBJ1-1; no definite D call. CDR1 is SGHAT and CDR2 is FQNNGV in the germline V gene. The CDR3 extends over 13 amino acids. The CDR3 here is CASSLDFSGEVFF. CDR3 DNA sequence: TGTGCCAGCAGCTTAGATTTCAGTGGTGAAGTTTTCTTT.

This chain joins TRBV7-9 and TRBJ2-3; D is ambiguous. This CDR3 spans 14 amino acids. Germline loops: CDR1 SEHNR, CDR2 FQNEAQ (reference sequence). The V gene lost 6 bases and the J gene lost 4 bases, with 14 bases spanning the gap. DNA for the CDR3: TGTGCCAGCAGGATACGCGGCCGCCCAGATACGCAGTATTTT. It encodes CASRIRGRPDTQYF.

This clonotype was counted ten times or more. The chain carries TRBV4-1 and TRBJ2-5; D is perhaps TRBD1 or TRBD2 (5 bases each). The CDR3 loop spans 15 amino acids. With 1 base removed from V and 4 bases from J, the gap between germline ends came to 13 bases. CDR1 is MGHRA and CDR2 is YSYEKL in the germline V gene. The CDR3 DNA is TGCGCCAGCAGCCAAGTCCCCGGGGCAGGAGAGACCCAGTACTTC. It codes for CASSQVPGAGETQYF.

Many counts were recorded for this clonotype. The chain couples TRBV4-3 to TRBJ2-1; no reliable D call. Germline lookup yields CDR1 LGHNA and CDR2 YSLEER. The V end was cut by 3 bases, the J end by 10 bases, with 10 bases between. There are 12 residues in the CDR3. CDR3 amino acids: CASSHGRTEQFF. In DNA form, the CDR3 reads TGCGCCAGCAGCCATGGCCGGACGGAGCAGTTCTTC.

The CDR3: CASRRDRSYEQYF. The CDR3 bases are TGTGCCAGCAGGCGGGACCGTTCGTACGAGCAGTACTTC. The rearrangement joins TRBV27 to TRBJ2-7; a possible D gene is TRBD2 (6 bases). CDR1 and CDR2 from the germline V gene are MNHEY and SMNVEV (reference sequence). Trimming cost V 6 bases and J 4 bases, with 13 bases left between them. CDR3 length equals 13 residues.

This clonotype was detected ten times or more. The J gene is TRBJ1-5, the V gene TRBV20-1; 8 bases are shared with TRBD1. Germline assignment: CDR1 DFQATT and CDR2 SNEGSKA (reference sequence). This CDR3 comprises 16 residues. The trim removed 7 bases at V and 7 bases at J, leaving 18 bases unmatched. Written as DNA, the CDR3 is TGCAGTGTCGTCAGGGGGCGCGTCGGAGCTAGACAGCCCCAGCATTTT. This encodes CSVVRGRVGARQPQHF.

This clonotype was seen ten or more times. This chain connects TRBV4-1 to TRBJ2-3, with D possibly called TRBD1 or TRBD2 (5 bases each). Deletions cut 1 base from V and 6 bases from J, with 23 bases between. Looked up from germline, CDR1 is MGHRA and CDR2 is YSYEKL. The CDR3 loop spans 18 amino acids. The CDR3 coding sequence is TGCGCCAGCAGCCAAGGGAGGATCCGGGACCCACGACGGGATACGCAGTATTTT. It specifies CASSQGRIRDPRRDTQYF.

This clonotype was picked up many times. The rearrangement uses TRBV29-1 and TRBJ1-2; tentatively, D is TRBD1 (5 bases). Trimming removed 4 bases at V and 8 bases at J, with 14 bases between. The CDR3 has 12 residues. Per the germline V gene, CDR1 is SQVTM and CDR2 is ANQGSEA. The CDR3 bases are TGCAGCGTTGCTCGGGGGACTGGAGGCTACACCTTC. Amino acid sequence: CSVARGTGGYTF.

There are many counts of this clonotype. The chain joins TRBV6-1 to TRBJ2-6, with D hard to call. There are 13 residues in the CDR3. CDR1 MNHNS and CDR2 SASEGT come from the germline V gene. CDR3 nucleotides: TGTTTAACCAGGTTGTCTGGGGCCAACGTCCTGACTTTC. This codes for CLTRLSGANVLTF.